Below, 18 T cell receptor beta chains from the same sample are listed, as sequenced in a study of T cell clonality in common variable immunodeficiency. Using immunoSEQ multiplex PCR, the repertoire was profiled, and TCRdb retains in-frame clones only, with some absent. The repertoire shows tens of thousands of clones, none seen only once; the top ten take roughly 5.3%. Source material: peripheral blood mononuclear cells. The receptors here all came from a person aged 18 to 70 in good health.

This clone was counted a few times. The missing CDR3 end, 3 residues past where the read stops, is filled in from the germline J gene. V is TRBV5-1 and J is TRBJ2-7; 8 nucleotides line up with TRBD2. The germline gives CDR1 SGHRS, CDR2 YFSETQ. Losses at the gene ends were 6 bases for V and 3 bases for J; bases not matched to a gene: 5. This CDR3 contains 13 residues. CDR3 in amino acids: CASTPGTSYEQYF. CDR3 DNA (partial): TGCGCCAGCACCCCCGGGACTAGCTACGAG.

Many counts were recorded for this clone. The read terminates 3 residues before the CDR3 end, so the remaining end is supplied by the germline J gene. This chain uses TRBV20-1 with TRBJ2-3; 12 bases match TRBD2. This CDR3 region has 15 residues. From germline, CDR1 is DFQATT and CDR2 SNEGSKA (reference sequence). The junction had 8 bases not matched to a gene; V was cut back by 3 bases and J by 7 bases. CDR3 DNA (partial): TGCAGTGCTAGTCATACTAGCGGGAGGAGAAATACG. It encodes CSASHTSGRRNT. The complete CDR3 protein is CSASHTSGRRNTQYF.

This clone has ten or more counts. Read coverage stops 3 residues before the CDR3 terminus; the germline J gene supplies the remainder. The chain recombines TRBV19 with TRBJ1-2; 7 positions match TRBD1. The CDR3 runs 15 residues. V shed 1 base and J 0 bases; nucleotides not matched to a gene: 2. Germline-derived CDR1 and CDR2 are LNHDA and SQIVND (reference sequence). CDR3 in amino acids: CASSIVQGANYGYTF. CDR3 bases read: TGTGCCAGTAGTATAGTCCAGGGGGCTAACTATGGC.

This clone was seen ten or more times. The sequenced fragment ends 3 residues before the CDR3 boundary, so the rest is inferred from the germline J gene. J is TRBJ1-4 and V is TRBV19, with a possible D match to TRBD1 (5 bases). Trimming shortened V by 9 bases and J by 3 bases, and 14 bases separated the two germline ends. CDR1 LNHDA and CDR2 SQIVND come from the germline V gene (reference sequence). This CDR3 is 14 amino acids long. The CDR3: CASREQAANEKLFF. Incomplete CDR3 DNA: TGTGCCAGCCGGGAACAGGCGGCTAATGAAAAA.

This clone showed up many times. The read ends 3 residues early relative to the CDR3; the germline J gene fills the gap. This sequence joins TRBV6-1 and TRBJ2-5; D unresolved. Germline loops: CDR1 MNHNS, CDR2 SASEGT. The CDR3 has 15 residues. V was shortened by 3 bases and J by 4 bases, with 15 bases between the two germline ends. The covered CDR3 bases are TGTGCCAGCAGTGATGTACAGCTAACAAGAGAGACC. As protein: CASSDVQLTRET. The entire CDR3 is CASSDVQLTRETQYF.

This clone was observed at least ten times. The read ends 3 residues shy of where the CDR3 ends; the end is completed using the germline J gene. V gene TRBV6-1 combines with J gene TRBJ2-1; D unclear. With 4 bases removed from V and 7 bases from J, the gap between germline ends came to 8 bases. This CDR3 has 12 amino acids. Per the germline V gene, CDR1 is MNHNS and CDR2 is SASEGT. The DNA read from the CDR3 is TGTGCCAGCAGTGTGGTAGGGAATGAG. The encoded protein is CASSVVGNE. The CDR3 in full is CASSVVGNEQFF.

This clone was recorded many times. The read falls 3 residues short of the CDR3 end, and the missing part is taken from the germline J gene. The chain links TRBV12-3 or TRBV12-4 to TRBJ2-1, with D maybe TRBD2 (6 bases). The CDR3 sequence is 14 residues long. V was shortened by 5 bases and J by 0 bases, with 8 bases between the two germline ends. Here the CDR3 reads CASSTTSSYNEQFF. The sequenced CDR3 bases are TGTGCCAGCAGTACGACTAGCTCCTACAATGAG.

This clone was detected many times. The sequenced fragment ends 3 residues before the CDR3 boundary, so the rest is inferred from the germline J gene. The chain carries TRBV10-3 and TRBJ2-2, with TRBD2 matching over 10 bases. Trimming took 2 bases from V and 7 from J; bases not matched to a gene: 10. The CDR3 sequence is 17 residues long. CDR1 and CDR2 (germline): ENHRY, SYGVKD. The sequenced CDR3 bases are TGTGCCATCAGTGAGAGCGGGAGGGCCATTAGCGGCGGGGAG. It codes for CAISESGRAISGGE. The whole CDR3 sequence is CAISESGRAISGGELFF.

This clone was seen more than once but under ten times. The read ends 3 residues shy of where the CDR3 ends; the end is completed using the germline J gene. The chain joins TRBV7-9 to TRBJ2-1; D assignment may be TRBD1 or TRBD2 (5 bases each). This CDR3 has 13 residues. Trimming stripped 6 bases from V and 4 bases from J, with 10 bases between. Germline V CDR1 and CDR2: SEHNR, FQNEAQ (reference sequence). CDR3 DNA (partial): TGTGCCAGCAGGACCGAGGGGTACAATGAG. Amino acids: CASRTEGYNE. The whole CDR3 sequence is CASRTEGYNEQFF.

This clone has ten or more counts. The CDR3 is cut off 3 residues early in the read; its end comes from the germline J gene. The V call is TRBV20-1, the J call TRBJ1-1, with D unresolved. Germline assignment: CDR1 DFQATT and CDR2 SNEGSKA (reference sequence). Trimming stripped 0 bases from V and 5 bases from J, with 13 bases between. This CDR3 is 14 amino acids long. The covered CDR3 bases are TGCAGTGCTAGAGACCCGCTCAAGGCTACTGAA. This encodes CSARDPLKATE. The full CDR3 protein reads CSARDPLKATEAFF.

Many counts were recorded for this clone. CDR3 bases read: TGCAGTGCTAGAGATATACAGGGAAGCTCCTACAATGAG. It is translated as CSARDIQGSSYNE. The entire CDR3 protein is CSARDIQGSSYNEQFF. V usage is TRBV20-1 and J usage is TRBJ2-1, with a weak D call TRBD1 (6 bases). Read sequence stops 3 residues before the CDR3 end, and the germline J gene provides the missing end. V was trimmed by 0 bases and J by 0 bases, leaving 12 bases between them. CDR1 and CDR2 (germline): DFQATT, SNEGSKA (reference sequence). This CDR3 region has 16 residues.

This clone has ten or more counts. The CDR3 end falls 3 residues outside the read, so it is completed with the germline J gene. The chain links TRBV18 to TRBJ2-3, with 11 nucleotides matching TRBD2. Germline trimming cut 6 bases from V and 0 bases from J; bases unmatched to any gene: 14. Germline V gene lookup returns CDR1 KGHSH and CDR2 LQKENI. This CDR3 has 19 amino acids. The covered CDR3 bases are TGTGCCAGCTCGCCGCCGGGACTAGCGGAAAAAACTAGCACAGATACG. Its protein product is CASSPPGLAEKTSTDT. The CDR3 in full is CASSPPGLAEKTSTDTQYF.

This clone was counted many times. The sequenced fragment ends 3 residues before the CDR3 boundary, so the rest is inferred from the germline J gene. The chain joins TRBV15 to TRBJ1-2, with D perhaps TRBD1 (5 bases). From germline, CDR1 is LNHNV and CDR2 YYDKDF (reference sequence). This CDR3 has 14 residues. V was trimmed by 0 bases and J by 6 bases, leaving 11 bases between them. Incomplete CDR3 DNA: TGTGCCACCAGCAGAGATCTGACAGTGGATGGC. Protein: CATSRDLTVDG. From start to end, the CDR3 is CATSRDLTVDGYTF.

This clone showed up many times. The DNA read from the CDR3 is TGCAGTGCTAGAGCCGTGGGGGCTGAATCCTACGAG. Amino acid sequence: CSARAVGAESYE. The entire CDR3 protein reads CSARAVGAESYEQYF. The chain links TRBV20-1 to TRBJ2-7, with D possibly TRBD1 on 6 matching bases. The read comes to an end 3 residues before the CDR3 does, leaving the germline J gene to fill in the end. CDR1 and CDR2 (germline): DFQATT, SNEGSKA (reference sequence). The CDR3 loop spans 15 amino acids. V lost 1 base and J lost 1, with 14 bases in between.

The table lists this clone with many counts. With the read ending 3 residues before the CDR3 end, the germline J gene is used to fill in that end. This sequence joins TRBV6-4 and TRBJ2-3; D gene uncertain. V lost 2 bases and J lost 2, with 8 bases in between. Germline-derived CDR1 and CDR2 are MRHNA and SNTAGT. The CDR3 runs to 14 residues. The chain's CDR3 is CASSDGLPTDTQYF. CDR3 bases read: TGTGCCAGCAGTGACGGTCTACCCACAGATACG.

This clone occurred many times. The CDR3 sequence is CASIFSTGGLVNTEAFF. The DNA read from the CDR3 is TGTGCCAGCATCTTTAGTACAGGGGGGCTCGTGAACACTGAA. The gene calls are TRBV28 and TRBJ1-1, with TRBD1 matching 8 bases. The CDR3 end falls 3 residues outside the read, so it is completed with the germline J gene. The CDR3 totals 17 residues. CDR1 is MDHEN, CDR2 SYDVKM, per germline. V shed 7 bases and J 0 bases; nucleotides not matched to a gene: 13.

This clone was recorded at least ten times. Read coverage stops 3 residues before the CDR3 terminus; the germline J gene supplies the remainder. The chain links TRBV5-1 to TRBJ2-7; tentative D call: TRBD2 (6 bases). The germline CDR1 and CDR2 sequences are SGHRS and YFSETQ. Trimming removed 1 base at V and 0 bases at J, with 8 bases between. The CDR3 extends over 14 amino acids. The CDR3 sequence is CASSLTSRSYEQYF. The CDR3 DNA, read in part, is TGCGCCAGCAGCTTGACTAGCCGCTCCTACGAG. The full variable domain, in which reference TRBV5-1 and TRBJ2-7 provide the parts outside the CDR3, is KAGVTQTPRYLIKTRGQQVTLSCSPISGHRSVSWYQQTPGQGLQFLFEYFSETQRNKGNFPGRFSGRQFSNSRSEMNVSTLELGDSALYLCASSLTSRSYEQYFGPGTRLTVT.

This clone occurred many times. The read ends 3 residues before the CDR3 terminus; that terminus is restored from the germline J gene. The chain combines TRBV6-1 with TRBJ2-5, with 8 positions matching TRBD2. This CDR3 has 16 amino acids. Germline values: CDR1 MNHNS, CDR2 SASEGT. Unmatched junction bases numbered 11, after V lost 3 bases and J lost 5 bases. CDR3 sequence reads: CASSEMGGRLWETQYF. CDR3 bases read: TGTGCCAGCAGTGAGATGGGCGGGAGGTTGTGGGAGACC.